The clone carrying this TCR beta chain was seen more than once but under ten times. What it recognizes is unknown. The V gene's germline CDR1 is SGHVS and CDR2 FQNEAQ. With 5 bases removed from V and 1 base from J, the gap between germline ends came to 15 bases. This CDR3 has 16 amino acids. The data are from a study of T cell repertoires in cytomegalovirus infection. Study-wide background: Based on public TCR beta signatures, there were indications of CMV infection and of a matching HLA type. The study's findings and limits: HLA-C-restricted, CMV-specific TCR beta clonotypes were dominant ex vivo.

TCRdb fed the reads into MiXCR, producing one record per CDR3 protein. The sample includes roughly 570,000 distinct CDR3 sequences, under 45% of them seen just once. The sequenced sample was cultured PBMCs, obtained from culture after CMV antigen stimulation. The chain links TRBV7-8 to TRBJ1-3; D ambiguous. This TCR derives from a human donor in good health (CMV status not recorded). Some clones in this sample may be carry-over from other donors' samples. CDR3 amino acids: CASSPGLHWSGNTIYF. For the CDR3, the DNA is TGTGCCAGCAGCCCCGGACTTCACTGGTCTGGAAACACCATATATTTT.